The entry below gives a single TCR beta chain sequence along with its context. This clone was observed a few times. The specificity of this receptor is unknown. Within one base of it there is no much larger clone, and no base qualities were kept. The data were taken from a study of beta chain features in type 1 diabetes (dated by TCRdb to between 2017 and 2018). Some background on the complete study: Mean age, gender distribution, total cell number and subset yield were not different between patients and healthy donors. A total of about 100,000,000 sorted cells were examined across all samples, and RNA yield correlated strongly with the number of cells per subset. In the study, TCRB repertoires of sorted circulating CD4+ T cell subsets from recently diagnosed type 1 diabetes patients were compared with those of matched healthy donors. Regulatory and stem cell-like memory subsets were isolated from only 8 patients and roughly eight healthy donors, whereas naive and central memory subsets came from all 30 or so donors. The research as a whole found: Only small numbers of individuals were included in the HLA sub-analyses, which left unresolved whether HLA type had any influence on TCRB rearrangement. PCR might favor shorter templates, but patient and control samples were amplified and corrected together, so any skew would affect both groups equally. Patients with type 1 diabetes made fewer insertions and deleted more nucleotides at VDJ recombination sites, implying thymic rearrangement abnormalities. Because cDNA was sequenced instead of genomic DNA, highly expressing activated cells could be over-represented, though the groups showed no difference in activation or CD3 levels. The naive, central memory and regulatory TCRB repertoires appeared to resemble one another more closely among patients than among healthy donors. Type 1 diabetes patients showed a moderate but significant shortening of TCRB CDR3 length in all four CD4+ subsets.

CDR1 SEHNR and CDR2 FQNEAQ are derived from the germline V gene (reference sequence). The CDR3 holds 15 amino acids from the cysteine to the phenylalanine. Just the 45-base CDR3 DNA is kept, in frame starting at base 1. Cut back by 1 base and 4 bases, the V and J ends lie 13 bases apart. Each donor gave one peripheral blood draw, roughly 110 mL on average, collected into heparinised tubes. Naive, central memory, regulatory and stem cell-like memory CD4+ T cells were sorted on a BD FACSAria II using a panel including CD45RO, CCR7, CD25, CD127, CD95 and CD27. All sorted populations exceeded 95% purity. PBMCs were isolated immediately by Lymphoprep density gradient centrifugation and stained directly without culture. To minimize batch effects, samples were stained and sorted in pairs, one healthy donor with one patient per experiment. The entire amount of isolated RNA was reverse transcribed using the High Capacity cDNA Reverse Transcription Kit, so the sequenced TCRB transcripts were expressed ones. Deep immunoSEQ sequencing was applied to naive, central memory and regulatory T cell samples, giving an average of roughly 3.6 million total reads per sample. After sorted cells were lysed in RLT buffer, RNA was extracted with DNase-treated RNeasy Micro or Mini kits, with the choice depending on cell number. To prevent cross-contamination, every cell subset was processed on its own, while patient and healthy donor samples were processed together. The immunoSEQ multiplex PCR was used to amplify TCRB sequences from cDNA, generating 87-bp fragments that spanned the CDR3 region. Sequencing of the amplicons was performed on the Illumina HiSeq platform. The authors' pipeline ran thus. PCR bias was corrected computationally using synthetic template baselines, and reads within Hamming distance 2 were collapsed, with unmergeable singletons discarded. Reads were aligned against IMGT to assign V, D and J genes, CDR3 length and insertions or deletions at six rearrangement sites. Within each subset, clonotype counts were normalized to sorted cell number, and only after that were true diversity and Gini coefficients computed with the tcR R package. The overlap coefficient, calculated on TCRB nucleotide sequences, was used to quantify repertoire sharing. The source is immuneACCESS, and TCRdb retained only in-frame sequences with V and J called. Part of the clones is not carried over; for the studies checked, unresolved V genes explain less than half of this, and the remainder is unexplained. V, J and clone size reflect that table, while D and trimming were determined from the DNA. The sample table records about 180,000 clones; around 8% of these occur just once. The top ten hold approximately 0.85% of the sample.

This sequence was found in a woman aged 40-49 years with type 1 diabetes. The sequenced sample was central memory CD4+ T cells from blood. The V and J segments used are TRBV7-9 and TRBJ2-5, with an unclear D gene assignment. The CDR3 region has the sequence CASSLGGHFGETQYF. The DNA sequence is given as TGTGCCAGCAGCTTAGGTGGGCACTTCGGAGAGACCCAGTACTTC.